A single T cell receptor beta chain is shown here with its context. The antigen is unknown. Using immunoSEQ multiplex PCR, the repertoire was profiled, and TCRdb retains in-frame clones only, with some absent. The top ten clones hold about 50% of a sample with tens of thousands of clones, roughly four fifths of them seen once. The J segment lost 0 bases and the V segment lost 5 bases, leaving 11 bases of the junction unmatched. The CDR3 contains 17 residues. CDR1 is SGDLS and CDR2 is YYNGEE in the germline V gene. These data originate in a study of OX40 agonist ivuxolimab in advanced cancers. Study-wide context: As their treatment, patients were administered ivuxolimab, an agonistic anti-OX40 (CD134) antibody. Allowance was made for prior anti-PD-1, anti-PD-L1 or anti-CTLA-4 therapy, and about 40% had some.

Study results and limitations: Clonal expansion was seen in CD4+ and CD8+ blood T cells by week 6 at 0.1 to 3.0 mg/kg. Expanded clones tended on average to be more numerous among CD8+ T cells than CD4+.

The sequenced sample was CD4+ or CD8+ T cells sorted from blood, obtained in a trial of the OX40 agonist ivuxolimab. This chain uses TRBV9 with TRBJ1-1; 9 bases fit TRBD1. This receptor was obtained from an adult with an advanced solid tumor such as melanoma, head and neck, liver or kidney cancer. The CDR3 reads CASRTYTGGSMNTEAFF. The CDR3 region has the DNA TGTGCCAGCAGAACTTACACAGGGGGCTCAATGAACACTGAAGCTTTCTTT.